The sequence of this T cell receptor beta chain was determined in a study of early T cells in non-severe SARS-CoV-2 infection. At the level of the study: Bulk RNA from unsorted whole blood was sequenced; chains were unpaired.

As part of library construction, unique molecular identifiers were attached to individual cDNA molecules. From the 5' RACE reads, TCRdb called clonotypes with MiXCR, one entry per CDR3 protein. The sample has tens of thousands of distinct CDR3 sequences; approximately 12% are singletons. Findings and limits, study-wide: Database matching using VDJdb favored anti-spike CD8 responses, with private and CD4 specificities left missing.

This clonotype has ten or more counts. What it binds is unknown. Sequenced sample: whole blood. The TCR sequence derives from an adult who was a healthcare worker with PCR-confirmed SARS-CoV-2 infection or an uninfected control (not recorded which).

Written as DNA, the CDR3 is TGTGCCAGCAGAACAGGAGGGCTCAATCAGCCCCAGCATTTT. Protein product: CASRTGGLNQPQHF. V usage is TRBV6-2 or TRBV6-3 and J usage is TRBJ1-5; possibly TRBD1 for D (5 bases). The CDR3 is 14 residues long. V gave up 6 bases and J gave up 3 bases, with 12 bases separating them. Germline V gives CDR1 MNHEY, CDR2 SVGEGT.